A single sample gave rise to the 8 T cell receptor beta chains below, sequenced in a study of blood T cell repertoires in COVID-19. Produced via immunoSEQ multiplex PCR; TCRdb's table is partial and in-frame only. The data show some 95,000 clones, with about 90% seen just once and more than 4.5% held by the top ten. Input material: peripheral blood. The receptor source for this set is an older man with acute or convalescent COVID-19.

The V and J genes are TRBV5-6 and TRBJ1-3; TRBD1 matches at 7 bases. CDR1 and CDR2 (germline): SGHDT, YYEEEE. The CDR3 loop spans 16 amino acids. J gave up 1 base and V 2 bases, and 6 bases lay outside the gene matches. The CDR3 region has the DNA TGTGCCAGCAGCTTTGACAGGGTTCGGTCTGGAAACACCATATATTTT. As protein: CASSFDRVRSGNTIYF.

Details on this clone: Germline is not matched at one junction end, which may reflect a read error. This chain connects TRBV6-5 to TRBJ1-2; D is perhaps TRBD1 (5 bases). The CDR3 contains 12 residues. The V gene's germline CDR1 is MNHEY and CDR2 SVGAGI. DNA for the CDR3: TGCGCCACCCGGACAACGGACTATGGCTACACCTTC. This gives the protein CATRTTDYGYTF.

The chain uses TRBV10-3 and TRBJ1-4, with a tentative D call TRBD1 (5 bases). Trimming removed 6 bases from V and 4 bases from J, with 9 bases in between. Germline V gene lookup returns CDR1 ENHRY and CDR2 SYGVKD. This CDR3 region has 13 residues. The CDR3 spells CAIRTELNEKLFF. The CDR3, as DNA: TGTGCCATCAGGACAGAACTTAATGAAAAACTGTTTTTT.

This chain links TRBV28 with TRBJ1-4, with D perhaps TRBD1 (6 bases). V gave up 7 bases and J gave up 4 bases, with 13 bases separating them. CDR1 MDHEN and CDR2 SYDVKM come from the germline V gene. The CDR3 is made up of 14 amino acids. CDR3 in amino acids: CASTDRTVNEKLFF. The CDR3 DNA is TGTGCCAGCACCGACCGGACAGTTAATGAAAAACTGTTTTTT.

This clone occurred once. The chain has TRBV5-1 and TRBJ2-3, with 8 bases lining up with TRBD2. The V and J ends lost 4 bases and 4 bases, in that order; junction bases with no gene match: 14. The germline V gene encodes CDR1 SGHRS and CDR2 YFSETQ. CDR3 length: 17 residues. Here the CDR3 reads CASSKTGTSTTADTQYF. The CDR3, as DNA: TGCGCCAGCAGCAAAACCGGGACTAGTACCACCGCAGATACGCAGTATTTT.

V usage is TRBV18 and J usage is TRBJ1-1; 9 bases are a match to TRBD1. CDR1 is KGHSH and CDR2 is LQKENI in the germline V gene. Unmatched junction bases numbered 7, after V lost 1 base and J lost 4 bases. This CDR3 comprises 16 residues. The CDR3 protein is CASSPLRETGGTEAFF. Written as DNA, the CDR3 is TGTGCCAGCTCACCACTGAGGGAGACAGGGGGCACTGAAGCTTTCTTT.

The genes are TRBV9 and TRBJ2-5, with TRBD2 matching over 13 bases. J was trimmed by 5 bases and V by 0 bases; bases with no gene match: 7. This CDR3 has 17 amino acids. Germline CDR1 is SGDLS and CDR2 is YYNGEE. CDR3 loop: CASSVEGLAGRGETQYF. CDR3 nucleotides: TGTGCCAGCAGCGTAGAGGGACTAGCGGGGCGGGGGGAGACCCAGTACTTC.

This chain joins TRBV28 and TRBJ1-5; the D gene is possibly TRBD1 (6 bases). CDR3 length: 13 residues. V was clipped by 3 bases and J by 12 bases, with 15 bases between them. Looked up from germline, CDR1 is MDHEN and CDR2 is SYDVKM. The CDR3 here is CASSFHAGQNQHF. The CDR3 coding sequence is TGTGCCAGCAGTTTCCATGCCGGACAGAACCAGCATTTT.